In its sample, the clone carrying this T cell receptor beta chain was seen once. Antigen specificity is unknown. 60 Vbeta and 13 Jbeta primers were used in PCR. The repertoire was sequenced with immunoSEQ multiplex PCR; TCRdb's copy has only in-frame clones and lacks some. The data show roughly 240,000 clones, with about 77% seen just once and about 0.5% held by the top ten. These data are taken from a study of cytomegalovirus exposure and HLA in healthy donors. On the study more broadly: Among the roughly 370 genotyped donors, 70% to 90% were placed in the Caucasian-associated ancestry cluster.

Overall study results and limits: In all likelihood, a cluster of highly shared sequence variants was a sequencing artifact. When analyzed later, a missense DCLRE1C variant was found to be linked to TCR beta V- and J-gene trimming.

The receptor comes from a boy between 10 and 17 years old in good health and CMV-seronegative. Sequencing was done on a sample of PBMCs.

CDR3 DNA sequence: TGTGCCAGCAGTTTAGAACTAGCGGGGGGTGGCGAGACCCAGTACTTC. As protein: CASSLELAGGGETQYF. The rearrangement uses TRBV28 and TRBJ2-5; 12 bases map to TRBD2. Trimming cost V 2 bases and J 5 bases; bases outside gene matches: 6. CDR1 is MDHEN, CDR2 SYDVKM, per germline. The length of the CDR3 is 16 residues.